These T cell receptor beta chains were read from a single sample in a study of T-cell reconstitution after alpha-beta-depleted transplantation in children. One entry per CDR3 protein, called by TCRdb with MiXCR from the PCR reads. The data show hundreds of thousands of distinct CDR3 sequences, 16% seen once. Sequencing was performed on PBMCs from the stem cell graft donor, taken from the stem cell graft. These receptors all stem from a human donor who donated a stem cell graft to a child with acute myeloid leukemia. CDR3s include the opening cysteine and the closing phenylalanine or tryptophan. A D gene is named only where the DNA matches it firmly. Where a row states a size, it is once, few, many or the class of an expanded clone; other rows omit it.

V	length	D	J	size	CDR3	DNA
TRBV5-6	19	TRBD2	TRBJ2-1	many	CASSMGRRGALPSYNEQFF	TGTGCCAGCAGCATGGGGAGGCGGGGGGCTCTTCCATCCTACAATGAGCAGTTCTTC
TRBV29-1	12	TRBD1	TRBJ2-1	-	CSHGQGYNEQFF	TGCAGCCACGGACAGGGATACAATGAGCAGTTCTTC
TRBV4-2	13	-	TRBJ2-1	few	CASRGTSYNEQFF	TGTGCCAGCAGGGGTACCTCCTACAATGAGCAGTTCTTC
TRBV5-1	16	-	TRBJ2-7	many	CASSLVSQVVSYEQYF	TGCGCCAGCAGCTTGGTGTCCCAGGTTGTTTCCTACGAGCAGTACTTC
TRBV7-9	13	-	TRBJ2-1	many	CASSLVAGREQFF	TGTGCCAGCAGCTTAGTCGCAGGTCGCGAGCAGTTCTTC
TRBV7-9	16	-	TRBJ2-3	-	CASSLAGIGSTDTQYF	TGTGCCAGCAGCTTAGCGGGAATTGGGAGCACAGATACGCAGTATTTT
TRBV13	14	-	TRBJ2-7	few	CASSLGRQDYEQYF	TGTGCCAGCAGCTTAGGCAGGCAAGACTACGAGCAGTACTTC
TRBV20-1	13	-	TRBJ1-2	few	CSARDYDEAGYTF	TGCAGTGCTAGAGATTACGATGAGGCTGGCTACACCTTC
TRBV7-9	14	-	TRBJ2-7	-	CASSSRKNGYEQYF	TGTGCCAGCAGCTCCCGCAAGAATGGCTACGAGCAGTACTTC
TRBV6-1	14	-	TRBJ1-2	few	CASSDPTRNYGYTF	TGTGCCAGCAGTGACCCGACGAGGAACTATGGCTACACCTTC
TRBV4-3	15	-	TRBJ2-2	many	CASSQGSVGTGELFF	TGCGCCAGCAGCCAAGGGAGCGTGGGCACCGGGGAGCTGTTTTTT
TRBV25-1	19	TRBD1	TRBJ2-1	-	CASSTPSPRDSLSYNEQFF	TGTGCCAGCAGTACACCGAGTCCAAGGGACAGCCTCTCCTACAATGAGCAGTTCTTC
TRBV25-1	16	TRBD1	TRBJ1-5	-	CASSDATGYSNQPQHF	TGTGCCAGCAGTGACGCGACAGGGTATAGCAATCAGCCCCAGCATTTT
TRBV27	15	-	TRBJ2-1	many	CASRLDQLGNNEQFF	TGTGCCAGCCGATTGGACCAGTTAGGGAACAATGAGCAGTTCTTC
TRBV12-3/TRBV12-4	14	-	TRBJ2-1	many	CASSLAGQPNEQFF	TGTGCCAGCAGTTTAGCGGGGCAACCAAATGAGCAGTTCTTC
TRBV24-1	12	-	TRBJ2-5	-	CATSDLGRAQYF	TGTGCCACCAGTGATTTGGGGAGAGCCCAGTACTTC
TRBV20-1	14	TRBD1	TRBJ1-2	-	CSARGRTGSSGYTF	TGCAGTGCTAGGGGTAGGACAGGGAGCTCTGGCTACACCTTC
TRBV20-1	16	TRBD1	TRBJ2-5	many	CSAHLPDRGFQETQYF	TGCAGTGCTCATCTCCCGGACAGGGGATTCCAAGAGACCCAGTACTTC
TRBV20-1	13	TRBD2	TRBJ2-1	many	CSAPLAGVNEQFF	TGCAGTGCTCCACTAGCGGGGGTGAATGAGCAGTTCTTC
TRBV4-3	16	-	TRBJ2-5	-	CASSHGWQAPQETQYF	TGCGCCAGCAGCCATGGATGGCAGGCACCCCAAGAGACCCAGTACTTC
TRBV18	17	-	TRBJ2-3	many	CASSPRQGQTSTDTQYF	TGTGCCAGCTCACCGCGGCAGGGCCAAACTAGCACAGATACGCAGTATTTT
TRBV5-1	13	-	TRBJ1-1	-	CASSSSPSLEAFF	TGCGCCAGCAGCTCGAGCCCCTCTCTTGAAGCTTTCTTT
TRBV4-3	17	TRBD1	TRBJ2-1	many	CASSQDRGTGRYNEQFF	TGCGCCAGCAGCCAAGATAGGGGGACAGGGCGGTACAATGAGCAGTTCTTC
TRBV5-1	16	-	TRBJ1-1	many	CASSLIRGGRNTEAFF	TGCGCCAGCAGCTTGATTAGAGGGGGAAGGAACACTGAAGCTTTCTTT
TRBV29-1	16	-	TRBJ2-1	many	CSVEDLNRRAWGEQFF	TGCAGCGTTGAAGATCTAAATCGCAGGGCCTGGGGTGAGCAGTTCTTC
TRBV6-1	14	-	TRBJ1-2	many	CASSLLGGSYGYTF	TGTGCCAGCAGCCTTCTTGGGGGATCCTATGGCTACACCTTC
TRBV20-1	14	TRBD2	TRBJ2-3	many	CSARVGGATDTQYF	TGCAGTGCTAGAGTCGGGGGGGCAACAGATACGCAGTATTTT
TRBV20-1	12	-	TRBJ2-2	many	CSASPESGELFF	TGCAGTGCTAGTCCAGAGTCCGGGGAGCTGTTTTTT
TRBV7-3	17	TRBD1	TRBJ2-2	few	CASSSAETGTNTGELFF	TGTGCCAGCAGCTCCGCCGAGACAGGGACGAACACCGGGGAGCTGTTTTTT
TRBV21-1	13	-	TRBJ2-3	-	CASSKAEESTQYF	TGTGCCAGCAGCAAAGCTGAGGAGAGTACGCAGTATTTT
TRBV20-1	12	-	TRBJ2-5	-	CSAMTEQETQYF	TGCAGTGCCATGACAGAGCAAGAGACCCAGTACTTC
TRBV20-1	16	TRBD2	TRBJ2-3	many	CSARGLAGAITDTQYF	TGCAGTGCTAGAGGACTAGCGGGGGCCATCACAGATACGCAGTATTTT
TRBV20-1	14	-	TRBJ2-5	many	CSARDLEGAKTQYF	TGCAGTGCTAGAGATCTGGAGGGGGCGAAGACCCAGTACTTC
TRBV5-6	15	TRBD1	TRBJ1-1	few	CASSLWTGRNTEAFF	TGTGCCAGCAGCCTATGGACAGGGAGGAACACTGAAGCTTTCTTT
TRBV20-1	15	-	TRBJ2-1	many	CSATPGAHSYNEQFF	TGCAGTGCTACTCCGGGGGCACACTCCTACAATGAGCAGTTCTTC
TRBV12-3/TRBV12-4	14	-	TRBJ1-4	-	CASSYDSGNEKLFF	TGTGCCAGCAGTTACGACAGTGGGAATGAAAAACTGTTTTTT
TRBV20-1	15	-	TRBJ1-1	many	CSASGPGPKNTEAFF	TGCAGTGCTAGTGGACCGGGACCGAAGAACACTGAAGCTTTCTTT
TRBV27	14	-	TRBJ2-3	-	CASSFREGTDTQYF	TGTGCCAGCAGTTTCAGGGAAGGCACAGATACGCAGTATTTT
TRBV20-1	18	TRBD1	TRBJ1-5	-	CSVNHGDRARNSNQPQHF	TGCAGTGTAAACCACGGGGACAGGGCAAGGAATAGCAATCAGCCCCAGCATTTT
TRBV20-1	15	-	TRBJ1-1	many	CSARDNIYGFTEAFF	TGCAGTGCTAGAGATAACATTTACGGGTTCACTGAAGCTTTCTTT
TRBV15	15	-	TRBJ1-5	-	CATSRDSGYNQPQHF	TGTGCCACCAGCAGAGACTCAGGGTACAATCAGCCCCAGCATTTT
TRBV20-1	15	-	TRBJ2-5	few	CSARPTSAGRETQYF	TGCAGTGCTAGACCCACCAGCGCGGGGCGGGAGACCCAGTACTTC
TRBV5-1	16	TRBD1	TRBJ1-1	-	CASSVGTGPSMTEAFF	TGCGCCAGCAGCGTCGGGACAGGGCCTTCGATGACTGAAGCTTTCTTT
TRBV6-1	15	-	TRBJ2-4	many	CASKRVPKGKNIQYF	TGTGCCAGCAAACGGGTCCCAAAGGGGAAAAACATTCAGTACTTC
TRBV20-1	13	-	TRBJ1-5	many	CSASGQFDQPQHF	TGCAGTGCCAGCGGACAGTTTGATCAGCCCCAGCATTTT
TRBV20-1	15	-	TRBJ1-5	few	CSARDTGYSNQPQHF	TGCAGTGCTAGAGATACGGGTTATAGCAATCAGCCCCAGCATTTT
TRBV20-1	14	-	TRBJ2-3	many	CSALKGGSYGTQYF	TGCAGTGCCCTAAAGGGCGGTTCGTATGGTACGCAGTATTTT
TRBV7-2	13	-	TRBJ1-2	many	CASAGGSNYGYTF	TGTGCCTCTGCGGGGGGGTCTAACTATGGCTACACCTTC
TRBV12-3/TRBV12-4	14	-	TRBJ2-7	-	CASTPPGRSYEQYF	TGTGCCAGCACGCCTCCGGGTAGGTCCTACGAGCAGTACTTC
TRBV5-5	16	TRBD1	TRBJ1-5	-	CASSLRTGEANQPQHF	TGTGCCAGCAGCTTAAGGACAGGGGAGGCCAATCAGCCCCAGCATTTT
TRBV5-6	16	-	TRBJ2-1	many	CASSFYQSGSYNEQFF	TGTGCCAGCAGCTTCTACCAGTCGGGCTCCTACAATGAGCAGTTCTTC
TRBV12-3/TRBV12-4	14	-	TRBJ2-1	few	CASSFSTSRHEQFF	TGTGCCAGCAGTTTTTCCACTAGCAGACATGAGCAGTTCTTC
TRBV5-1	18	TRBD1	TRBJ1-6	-	CASRSGTGTRKGNSPLHF	TGCGCCAGCAGATCCGGGACAGGGACCCGAAAGGGTAATTCACCCCTCCACTTT
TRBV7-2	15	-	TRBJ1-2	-	CASSLRRGVGEGYTF	TGTGCCAGCAGCTTAAGGCGGGGAGTAGGAGAGGGCTACACCTTC
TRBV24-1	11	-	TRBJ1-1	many	CATSDSSEAFF	TGTGCCACCAGTGATTCATCTGAAGCTTTCTTT
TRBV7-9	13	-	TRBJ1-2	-	CASSLIDGGGYTF	TGTGCCAGCAGCCTTATAGACGGAGGTGGCTACACCTTC
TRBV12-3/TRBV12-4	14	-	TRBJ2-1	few	CASSPQHTYNEQFF	TGTGCCAGCAGTCCTCAACATACCTACAATGAGCAGTTCTTC